The subject of this entry is one TCR beta chain. This clone has only a few counts. This clone's antigen is unknown. It has no much larger one-base neighbor in the sample; base qualities were not kept. The germline V gene encodes CDR1 LNHDA and CDR2 SQIVND (reference sequence). Here V drops 3 bases and J drops 3 bases, and the junction holds 5 bases not matched to any gene. From the cysteine up to the phenylalanine, the CDR3 has a length of 15 residues. Of the read, only the CDR3 DNA is kept; its 45 bases are in frame from base 1. Collaborating institutions collected whole blood in K2EDTA tubes following their own protocols. For TCRbeta analysis, collaborators shipped samples as frozen whole blood, isolated PBMCs, or DNA extracted from either of those sample types. This specimen comes from a study of blood T cell repertoires in COVID-19 (dated by TCRdb to the early 2020s). Broadly, across the study: Collaborator samples came from the United States, Italy and Spain and covered acute and convalescent phases of COVID-19. The samples were drawn from two sources: the first 160 participants of the ongoing ImmuneRACE study, and about 1,300 subjects contributed by 6 global collaborators. A de-identified subject ID, COVID-19 status, age in years and sex were almost always included in the sample metadata. Where available, HLA class I and class II types were taken from metadata supplied by the sample provider and were not determined by assay-based typing. The repertoires were released in a freely available public database meant as a resource for research on the immune response to SARS-CoV-2. Subjects who had been exposed to COVID-19, were actively infected with it, or had recovered from it provided the deeply sampled blood TCRbeta repertoires that made up the dataset. The material from the prospective study consisted of cDNA or gDNA derived from T cells, B-cell-depleted T cells, or PBMCs.

General findings and caveats noted by the study authors: The amount of clinical and demographic metadata varied by source and participant and was provided uncurated.

TCRbeta CDR3 regions were amplified from genomic DNA using the immunoSEQ Assay, a bias-controlled multiplex PCR. From the authors' description of their analysis: Within the assay, amplification of reference gene primers was used to estimate how many nucleated cells each sample contained. To quantify the absolute abundance of each unique TCRbeta CDR3 rearrangement, sequence reads were collapsed and filtered. Productive Simpson clonality was computed per sample as the square root of Simpson's diversity index over productive rearrangements. Sourced from immuneACCESS, this table was stored by TCRdb with only in-frame sequences that have V and J called. A share of the clones is absent; for the studies checked, an unresolved V gene accounts for under half, and the remainder has no known explanation. That table furnishes V, J and clone size, whereas the DNA furnished D and trimming. Recorded for this sample are some 70,000 clones; about 87% of them occurred a single time. The ten largest clones take up 5.5% to 7% of the sample.

This sequence originates from a woman between 65 and 79 years old with acute or convalescent COVID-19. The chain employs TRBV19 and TRBJ1-1, with 9 middle bases fitting TRBD1. Sequenced material: peripheral blood. The CDR3 protein is CASSMAGTGYTEAFF. The nucleotide sequence reads TGTGCCAGTAGTATGGCCGGGACAGGGTACACTGAAGCTTTCTTT. The reference TRBV19 and TRBJ1-1 proteins fill in what lies around the CDR3, so the full variable domain reads DGGITQSPKYLFRKEGQNVTLSCEQNLNHDAMYWYRQDPGQGLRLIYYSQIVNDFQKGDIAEGYSVSREKKESFPLTVTSAQKNPTAFYLCASSMAGTGYTEAFFGQGTRLTVV.